By its share, the clone carrying this TCR delta chain is large (0.1 to 1%). Distinct nucleotide sequences in the sample also encode this CDR3. TCRdb processed the RT-PCR reads again with the CATT caller. This sample has about 2,600 delta-chain clones, with 3.1% found just once. The source of the sample is a study of gamma-delta T cells after stem cell transplantation. CDR1 is GEAIGNYY, CDR2 EKD, per germline. Trimming took 3 bases from V and 5 from J, leaving 31 bases between them. The CDR3 consists of 22 residues. This sequence joins TRDV2 and TRDJ3, with D perhaps being TRDD2 or TRDD3 (5 bases each). Sequencing input: gamma-delta T cells. The sequence derives from a human donor. It is not recorded whose cells these are; they may come from a transplant donor. CDR3 coding DNA: TGTGCCTGTGACCCAATCCTGCCACCAGAGATACCCCCTTCAAGGGACACCCGACAGATGTTTTTC. This gives the protein CACDPILPPEIPPSRDTRQMFF.